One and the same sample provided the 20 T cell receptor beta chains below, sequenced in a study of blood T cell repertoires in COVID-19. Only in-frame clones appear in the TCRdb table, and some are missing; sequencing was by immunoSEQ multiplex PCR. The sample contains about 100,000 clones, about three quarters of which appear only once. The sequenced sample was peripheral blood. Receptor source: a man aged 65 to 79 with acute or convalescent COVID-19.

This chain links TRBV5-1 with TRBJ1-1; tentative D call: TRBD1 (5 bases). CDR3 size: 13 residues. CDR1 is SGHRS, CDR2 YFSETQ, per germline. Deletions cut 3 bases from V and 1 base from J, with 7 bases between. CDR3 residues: CASSWGGNTEAFF. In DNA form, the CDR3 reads TGCGCCAGCAGCTGGGGCGGGAACACTGAAGCTTTCTTT.

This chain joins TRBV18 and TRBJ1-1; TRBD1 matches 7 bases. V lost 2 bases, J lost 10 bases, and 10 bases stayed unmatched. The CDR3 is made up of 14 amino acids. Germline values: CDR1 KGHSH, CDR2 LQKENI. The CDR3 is CASSPEAGGRGAFF. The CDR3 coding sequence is TGTGCCAGCTCACCAGAAGCAGGGGGAAGGGGAGCTTTCTTT.

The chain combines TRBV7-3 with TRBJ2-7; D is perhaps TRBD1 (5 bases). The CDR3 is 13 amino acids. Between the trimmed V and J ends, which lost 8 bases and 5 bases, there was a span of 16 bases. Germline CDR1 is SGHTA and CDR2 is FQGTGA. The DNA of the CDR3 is TGTGCCAGCTCCTATTTTCAGGGAAACGAGCAGTACTTC. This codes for CASSYFQGNEQYF.

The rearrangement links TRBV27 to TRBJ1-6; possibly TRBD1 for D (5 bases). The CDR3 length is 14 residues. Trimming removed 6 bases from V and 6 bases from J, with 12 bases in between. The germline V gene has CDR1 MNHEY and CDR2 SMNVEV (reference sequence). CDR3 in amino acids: CASSLTGFNSPLHF. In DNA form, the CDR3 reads TGTGCCAGCAGCCTAACAGGTTTTAATTCACCCCTCCACTTT.

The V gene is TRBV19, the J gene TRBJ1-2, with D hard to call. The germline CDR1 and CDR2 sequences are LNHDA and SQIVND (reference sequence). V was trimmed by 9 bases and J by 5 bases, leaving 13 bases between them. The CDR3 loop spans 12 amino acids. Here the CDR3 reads CASRPGPYGYTF. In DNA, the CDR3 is TGTGCCAGCAGACCAGGCCCTTATGGCTACACCTTC.

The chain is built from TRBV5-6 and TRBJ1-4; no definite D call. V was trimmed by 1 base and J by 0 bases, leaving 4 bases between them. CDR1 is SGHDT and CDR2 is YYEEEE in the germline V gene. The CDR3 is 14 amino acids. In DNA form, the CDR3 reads TGTGCCAGCAGCTTGACAGCAACTAATGAAAAACTGTTTTTT. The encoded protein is CASSLTATNEKLFF.

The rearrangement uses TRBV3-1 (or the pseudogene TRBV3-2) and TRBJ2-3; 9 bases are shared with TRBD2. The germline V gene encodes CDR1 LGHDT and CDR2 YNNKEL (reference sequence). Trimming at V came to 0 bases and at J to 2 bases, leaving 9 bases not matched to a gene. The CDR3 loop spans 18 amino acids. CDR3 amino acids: CASSQDISSGGFTDTQYF. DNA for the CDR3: TGTGCCAGCAGCCAAGATATATCGAGCGGGGGGTTCACAGATACGCAGTATTTT.

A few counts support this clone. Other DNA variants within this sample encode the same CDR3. The DNA of the CDR3 is TGTGCCAGCAGCTTAGGACAGGGTCCTAATCAGCCCCAGCATTTT. Amino acids: CASSLGQGPNQPQHF. This chain connects TRBV11-2 to TRBJ1-5; the match to TRBD1 covers 7 bases. There are 15 residues in the CDR3. The ends lost 1 base at V and 4 bases at J; junction bases unmatched: 4. Germline V gene lookup returns CDR1 SGHAT and CDR2 FQNNGV.

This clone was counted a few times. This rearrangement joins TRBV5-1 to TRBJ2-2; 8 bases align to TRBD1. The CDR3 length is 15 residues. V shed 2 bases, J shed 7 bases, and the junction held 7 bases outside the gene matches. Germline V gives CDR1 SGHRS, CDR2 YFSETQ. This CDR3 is CASSFGQGAVGELFF. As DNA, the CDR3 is TGCGCCAGCAGCTTTGGGCAGGGGGCCGTCGGGGAGCTGTTTTTT.

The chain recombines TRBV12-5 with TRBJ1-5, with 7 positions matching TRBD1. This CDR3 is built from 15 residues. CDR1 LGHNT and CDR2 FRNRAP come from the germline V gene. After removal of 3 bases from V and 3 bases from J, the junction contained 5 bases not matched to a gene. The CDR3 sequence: CASGFGTATNQPQHF. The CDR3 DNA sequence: TGTGCTAGTGGTTTCGGGACAGCAACCAATCAGCCCCAGCATTTT.

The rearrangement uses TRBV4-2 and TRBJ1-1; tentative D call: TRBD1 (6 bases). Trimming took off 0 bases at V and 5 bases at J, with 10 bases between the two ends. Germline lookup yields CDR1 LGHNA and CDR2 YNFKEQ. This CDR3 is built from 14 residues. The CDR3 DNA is TGTGCCAGCAGCCAAGATCGGGGACAAACTGAAGCTTTCTTT. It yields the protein CASSQDRGQTEAFF.

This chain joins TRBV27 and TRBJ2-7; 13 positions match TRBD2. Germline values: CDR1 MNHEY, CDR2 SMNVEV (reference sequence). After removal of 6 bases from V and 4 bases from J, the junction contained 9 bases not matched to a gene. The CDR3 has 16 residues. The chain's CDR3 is CASRPQGTSGEYEQYF. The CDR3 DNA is TGTGCCAGCAGGCCTCAGGGGACTAGCGGGGAATACGAGCAGTACTTC.

Here the CDR3 DNA reads TGTGCCAGCAGCGAAAACAGGGTCGGTGGCTACACCTTC. Translation: CASSENRVGGYTF. The V and J genes are TRBV7-8 and TRBJ1-2; D is perhaps TRBD1 (6 bases). This CDR3 comprises 13 residues. Germline CDR1 is SGHVS and CDR2 is FQNEAQ. V was cut by 5 bases and J by 7 bases, with 14 bases left in between.

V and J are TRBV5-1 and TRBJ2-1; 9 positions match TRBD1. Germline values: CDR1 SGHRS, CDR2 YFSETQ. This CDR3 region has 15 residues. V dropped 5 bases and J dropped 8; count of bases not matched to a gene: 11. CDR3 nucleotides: TGCGCCAGCAGTTCGGCGGGACAGGGTGTCGATGAGCAGTTCTTC. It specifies CASSSAGQGVDEQFF.

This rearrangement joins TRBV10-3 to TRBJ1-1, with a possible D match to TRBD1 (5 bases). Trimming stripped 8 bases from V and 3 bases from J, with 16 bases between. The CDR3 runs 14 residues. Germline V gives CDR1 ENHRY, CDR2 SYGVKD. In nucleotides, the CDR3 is TGTGCCATCCGAGATTTAACAGGTGACACTGAAGCTTTCTTT. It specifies CAIRDLTGDTEAFF.

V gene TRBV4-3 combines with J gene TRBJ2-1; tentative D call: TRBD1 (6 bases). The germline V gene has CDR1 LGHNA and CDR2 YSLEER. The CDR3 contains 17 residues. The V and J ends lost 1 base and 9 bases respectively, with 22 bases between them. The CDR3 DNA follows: TGCGCCAGCAGCCAAGTGTCCAGGGGCCAAAGGTGGGGTGAGCAGTTCTTC. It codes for CASSQVSRGQRWGEQFF.

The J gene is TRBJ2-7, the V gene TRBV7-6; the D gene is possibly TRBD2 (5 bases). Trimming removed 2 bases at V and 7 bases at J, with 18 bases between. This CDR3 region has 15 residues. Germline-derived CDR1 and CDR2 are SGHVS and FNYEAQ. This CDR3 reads CASSLIGSGSGEQYF. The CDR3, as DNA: TGTGCCAGCAGCTTAATTGGGAGTGGGTCGGGTGAGCAGTACTTC.

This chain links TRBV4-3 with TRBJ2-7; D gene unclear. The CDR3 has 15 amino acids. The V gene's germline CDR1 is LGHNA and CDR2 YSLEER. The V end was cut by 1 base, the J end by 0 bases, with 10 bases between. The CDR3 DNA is TGCGCCAGCAGCCAAGGGTTGACGGGCTCCTACGAGCAGTACTTC. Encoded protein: CASSQGLTGSYEQYF.

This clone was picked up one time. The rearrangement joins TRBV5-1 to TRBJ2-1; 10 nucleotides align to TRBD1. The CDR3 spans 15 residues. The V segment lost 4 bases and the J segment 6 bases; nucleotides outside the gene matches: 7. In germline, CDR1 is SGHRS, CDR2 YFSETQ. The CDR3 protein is CASSPRQGARNEQFF. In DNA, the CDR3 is TGCGCCAGCAGCCCAAGACAGGGGGCACGCAATGAGCAGTTCTTC.

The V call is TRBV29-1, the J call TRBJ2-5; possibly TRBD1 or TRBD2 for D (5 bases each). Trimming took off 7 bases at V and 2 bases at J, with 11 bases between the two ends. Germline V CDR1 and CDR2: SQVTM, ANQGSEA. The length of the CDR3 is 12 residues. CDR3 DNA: TGCAGCGGGGGCCGGACTCAAGAGACCCAGTACTTC. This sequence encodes CSGGRTQETQYF.